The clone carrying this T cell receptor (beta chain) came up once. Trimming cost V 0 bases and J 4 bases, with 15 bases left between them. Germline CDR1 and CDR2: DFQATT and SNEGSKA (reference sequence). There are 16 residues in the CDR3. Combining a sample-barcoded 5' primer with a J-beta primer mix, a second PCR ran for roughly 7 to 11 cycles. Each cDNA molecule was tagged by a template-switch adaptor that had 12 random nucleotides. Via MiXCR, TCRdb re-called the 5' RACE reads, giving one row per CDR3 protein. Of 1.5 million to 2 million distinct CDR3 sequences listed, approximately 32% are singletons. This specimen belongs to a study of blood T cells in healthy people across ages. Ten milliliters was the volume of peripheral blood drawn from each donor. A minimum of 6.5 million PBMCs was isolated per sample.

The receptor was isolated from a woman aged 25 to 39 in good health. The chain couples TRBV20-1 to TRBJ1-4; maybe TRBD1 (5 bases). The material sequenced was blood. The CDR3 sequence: CSARDFRDRINEKLFF. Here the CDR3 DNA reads TGCAGTGCTAGAGATTTTCGGGACCGGATTAATGAAAAACTGTTTTTT.